These 7 T cell receptor beta chains were all obtained from the same sample, sequenced in a study of blood T cell repertoires in COVID-19. Assay used: immunoSEQ multiplex PCR; TCRdb lists only in-frame clones, some missing. The sample includes roughly 250,000 clones, about 85% of them seen just once. Sequenced material: peripheral blood. The receptors were sampled from a man aged 55 to 70 who had recovered from COVID-19.

This clone was seen just once. The chain combines TRBV6-6 with TRBJ1-6, with 8 bases lining up with TRBD1. The CDR3 is 14 residues long. Germline CDR1 MNHNY, CDR2 SVGAGI (reference sequence). The V segment lost 6 bases and the J segment 11 bases; nucleotides outside the gene matches: 9. The chain's CDR3 is CASRPGQGGPPLHF. Written as DNA, the CDR3 is TGTGCCAGCAGACCTGGACAGGGCGGGCCACCCCTCCACTTT.

The chain employs TRBV19 and TRBJ1-5, with 8 bases matching TRBD1. From germline, CDR1 is LNHDA and CDR2 SQIVND (reference sequence). V was pared by 5 bases and J by 6 bases, with 21 bases of the junction left unmatched. This CDR3 spans 19 amino acids. The CDR3 coding sequence is TGTGCCAGTAGTCCTAGGGGTTGGGGCCAGGGGGCGAATAGTCAGCCCCAGCATTTT. Translation: CASSPRGWGQGANSQPQHF.

Concerning this clone itself: This sample also contains other DNA sequences that code for the same CDR3. This sequence joins TRBV9 and TRBJ2-6; no clear D gene. Trimming removed 2 bases at V and 1 base at J, with 7 bases between. The CDR3 extends over 15 amino acids. Per the germline V gene, CDR1 is SGDLS and CDR2 is YYNGEE. This chain's CDR3 is CASSVPGSGANVLTF. CDR3 bases: TGTGCCAGCAGCGTCCCCGGTTCTGGGGCCAACGTCCTGACTTTC.

This chain links TRBV5-4 with TRBJ1-3; TRBD1 might be the D (5 bases). The germline V gene encodes CDR1 SGHNT and CDR2 YYREEE (reference sequence). The CDR3 runs 16 residues. V was clipped by 4 bases and J by 3 bases, with 17 bases between them. CDR3 sequence: CASSATQGLGGNTIYF. The CDR3, as DNA: TGTGCCAGCAGCGCAACTCAGGGTTTAGGTGGAAACACCATATATTTT.

The chain has TRBV19 and TRBJ1-1, with a tentative D call TRBD1 (5 bases). Germline V gives CDR1 LNHDA, CDR2 SQIVND (reference sequence). Trimming shortened V by 7 bases and J by 1 base, and 13 bases separated the two germline ends. The CDR3 has 14 amino acids. DNA of the CDR3: TGTGCCAGTAAGCGGGGCACCCAGAACACTGAAGCTTTCTTT. Residues: CASKRGTQNTEAFF.

The CDR3 nucleotides read TGTGCCAGTAGTGAATTTCGGGTTAATTCTGGGGCCAACGTCCTGACTTTC. Its translation: CASSEFRVNSGANVLTF. The chain combines TRBV19 with TRBJ2-6, with D unresolved. This CDR3 comprises 17 residues. V was trimmed by 5 bases and J by 1 base, leaving 15 bases between them. The V gene's germline CDR1 is LNHDA and CDR2 SQIVND (reference sequence).

The chain combines TRBV5-1 with TRBJ2-1, with D tentatively TRBD1 (5 bases). Germline CDR1 is SGHRS and CDR2 is YFSETQ. The V and J ends lost 4 bases and 0 bases respectively, with 8 bases between them. The CDR3 runs 14 residues. CDR3 sequence reads: CASSTGLSYNEQFF. CDR3 bases: TGCGCCAGCAGCACAGGCCTCTCCTACAATGAGCAGTTCTTC. Combining the CDR3 with reference TRBV5-1 and TRBJ2-1 gives the whole variable domain KAGVTQTPRYLIKTRGQQVTLSCSPISGHRSVSWYQQTPGQGLQFLFEYFSETQRNKGNFPGRFSGRQFSNSRSEMNVSTLELGDSALYLCASSTGLSYNEQFFGPGTRLTVL.